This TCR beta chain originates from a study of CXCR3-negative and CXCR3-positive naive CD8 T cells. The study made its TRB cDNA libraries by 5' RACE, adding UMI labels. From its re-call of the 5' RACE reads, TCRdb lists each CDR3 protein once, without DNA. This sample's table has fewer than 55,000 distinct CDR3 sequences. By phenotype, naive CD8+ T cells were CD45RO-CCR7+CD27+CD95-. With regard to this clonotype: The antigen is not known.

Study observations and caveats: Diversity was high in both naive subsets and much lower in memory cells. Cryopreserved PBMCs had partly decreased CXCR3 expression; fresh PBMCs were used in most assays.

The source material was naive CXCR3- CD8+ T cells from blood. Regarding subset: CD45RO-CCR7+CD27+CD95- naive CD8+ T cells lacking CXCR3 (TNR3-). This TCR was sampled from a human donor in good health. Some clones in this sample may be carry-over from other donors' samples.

The CDR3 reads CASSHLGSSGRTSTDTQYF. The chain combines TRBV7-3 with TRBJ2-3; TCRdb calls TRBD2, which cannot be checked without DNA. The CDR3 spans 19 residues. Germline CDR1 reads SGHTA; CDR2 reads FQGTGA.